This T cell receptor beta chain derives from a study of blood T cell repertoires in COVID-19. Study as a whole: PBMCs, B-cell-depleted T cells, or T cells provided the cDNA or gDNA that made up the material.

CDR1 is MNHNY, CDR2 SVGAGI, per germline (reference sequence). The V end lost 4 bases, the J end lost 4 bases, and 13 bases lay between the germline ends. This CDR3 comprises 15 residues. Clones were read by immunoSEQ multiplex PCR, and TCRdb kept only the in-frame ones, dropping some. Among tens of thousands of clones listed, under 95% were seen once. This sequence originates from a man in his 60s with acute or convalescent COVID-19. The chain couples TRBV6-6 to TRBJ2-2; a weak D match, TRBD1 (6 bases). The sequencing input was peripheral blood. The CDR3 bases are TGTGCCAGCAGTTTGGGCCAGGGGCCCACCGGGGAGCTGTTTTTT. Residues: CASSLGQGPTGELFF.